This passage covers 17 T cell receptor beta chains from one sample sequenced in a study of response to subunit inactivated influenza vaccine. TCRdb itself ran the RT-PCR reads through MiXCR, one entry per CDR3 protein. The sample has roughly 620,000 distinct CDR3 sequences, 11% seen once. The sample was also linked to a second study, of T cells expressing NK-cell markers. In that study: The authors generated TCR beta cDNA through 5'RACE template switching with UMIs.

The sample here was PBMCs from blood, taken on the day of vaccination. All receptors derive from a man aged 50 or older who received an inactivated influenza vaccine.

This clonotype was counted a few times. This chain connects TRBV9 to TRBJ2-3; tentative D call: TRBD1 (5 bases). The CDR3 is made up of 15 amino acids. Between the trimmed V and J ends, which lost 1 base and 1 base, there was a span of 10 bases. Germline values: CDR1 SGDLS, CDR2 YYNGEE. CDR3 residues: CASSVLQDGTDTQYF. Written as DNA, the CDR3 is TGTGCCAGCAGCGTACTACAGGACGGCACAGATACGCAGTATTTT.

The CDR3 protein is CAISESLFSNQPQHF. DNA for the CDR3: TGTGCCATCAGTGAGTCCCTATTTAGCAATCAGCCCCAGCATTTT. V and J are TRBV10-3 and TRBJ1-5; no firm D call. Deletions cut 0 bases from V and 0 bases from J, with 6 bases between. The CDR3 runs 15 residues. Germline V gives CDR1 ENHRY, CDR2 SYGVKD.

V gene TRBV27 combines with J gene TRBJ1-1; 9 bases fit TRBD1. Germline CDR1 and CDR2: MNHEY and SMNVEV (reference sequence). The CDR3 has 15 residues. Unmatched junction bases numbered 7, after V lost 2 bases and J lost 6 bases. Written as DNA, the CDR3 is TGTGCCAGCAGTTTACCCGGGACAGGGATGTCTGAAGCTTTCTTT. Encoded protein: CASSLPGTGMSEAFF.

The chain uses TRBV20-1 and TRBJ2-5; a possible D gene is TRBD1 (6 bases). CDR1 DFQATT and CDR2 SNEGSKA come from the germline V gene (reference sequence). Trimming pared 4 bases from V and 5 bases from J, leaving 11 bases between. CDR3 length: 12 amino acids. CDR3: CSAKRGMETQYF. The DNA of the CDR3 is TGCAGTGCTAAGAGGGGGATGGAGACCCAGTACTTC.

The rearrangement uses TRBV12-3 or TRBV12-4 and TRBJ2-1; 14 bases map to TRBD2. The CDR3 consists of 17 residues. V trimming: 3 bases; J trimming: 5 bases; junction bases outside the gene matches: 6. The CDR3 DNA follows: TGTGCCAGCAGTTTCGTGGGGACTAGCGGGAGAGACAATGAGCAGTTCTTC. Its translation: CASSFVGTSGRDNEQFF.

This clonotype was counted ten times or more. The J gene is TRBJ2-7, the V gene TRBV5-1, with 7 nucleotides matching TRBD1. The CDR3 has 16 residues. The V segment lost 2 bases and the J segment 4 bases; nucleotides outside the gene matches: 12. The germline V gene has CDR1 SGHRS and CDR2 YFSETQ. The CDR3 coding sequence is TGCGCCAGCAGCTTACTAACAGGGGAAAGGAGGTACGAGCAGTACTTC. Translation gives CASSLLTGERRYEQYF.

The chain uses TRBV7-2 and TRBJ2-5; 8 bases match TRBD1. The CDR3 sequence is 15 residues long. Germline CDR1 SGHTA, CDR2 FQGNSA. V dropped 2 bases and J dropped 4; count of bases not matched to a gene: 6. The CDR3 here is CASSLRGTGTETQYF. DNA for the CDR3: TGTGCCAGCAGCTTAAGGGGGACAGGTACAGAGACCCAGTACTTC.

The table lists this clonotype with a few counts. The J gene is TRBJ2-3, the V gene TRBV7-2, with TRBD1 identical over 7 bases. Germline V gene sequence: CDR1 SGHTA, CDR2 FQGNSA. The CDR3 totals 16 residues. V trimming: 5 bases; J trimming: 0 bases; junction bases outside the gene matches: 8. The CDR3 region has the DNA TGTGCCAGCAGCCCACCTGGACAGGAGAGCACAGATACGCAGTATTTT. Translation: CASSPPGQESTDTQYF.

J is TRBJ1-1 and V is TRBV12-3 or TRBV12-4; the match to TRBD1 covers 7 bases. V lost 6 bases and J lost 2; bases outside the gene matches: 3. This CDR3 is built from 13 residues. CDR3 coding DNA: TGTGCCAGCAGCGGACAGGTAAACACTGAAGCTTTCTTT. Its protein is CASSGQVNTEAFF.

The chain couples TRBV5-1 to TRBJ2-7; 11 nucleotides align to TRBD1. The CDR3 runs to 14 residues. J lost 6 bases, V lost 5 bases, and 7 bases had no gene match. Germline V CDR1 and CDR2: SGHRS, YFSETQ. CDR3 nucleotides: TGCGCCAGCAGACCGGGACAGGGGGGATCCGAGCAGTACTTC. This sequence encodes CASRPGQGGSEQYF.

The CDR3 nucleotides are TGCAGCGTTGGGGGACTTATGTATGGCTACACCTTC. Protein: CSVGGLMYGYTF. The chain joins TRBV29-1 to TRBJ1-2; perhaps TRBD1 as D (5 bases). Trimming left V 4 bases short and J 5 bases short, with 11 bases between. The CDR3 contains 12 residues. Germline-derived CDR1 and CDR2 are SQVTM and ANQGSEA.

This clonotype was counted only a few times. The CDR3 DNA reads as TGTGCCAGCACCCCGGTCCCGGGGGCATACAATGAGCAGTTCTTC. Protein sequence: CASTPVPGAYNEQFF. The gene calls are TRBV11-2 and TRBJ2-1, with D possibly called TRBD1 or TRBD2 (6 bases each). Trimming pared 7 bases from V and 4 bases from J, leaving 17 bases between. CDR3 length: 15 residues. Germline CDR1 and CDR2: SGHAT and FQNNGV.

The chain recombines TRBV29-1 with TRBJ1-5; D gene unclear. The CDR3 has 13 residues. Trimming cost V 7 bases and J 0 bases, with 10 bases left between them. Germline V gene data show CDR1 as SQVTM and CDR2 as ANQGSEA. The CDR3 nucleotides read TGCAGCGCTATCTCAGGTAGCAATCAGCCCCAGCATTTT. Translation gives CSAISGSNQPQHF.

The DNA for the CDR3 is TGTGCCACCAGTGATTTCGACAGATTTAGCACAGATACGCAGTATTTT. Translating it yields CATSDFDRFSTDTQYF. This chain uses TRBV24-1 with TRBJ2-3; D possibly corresponds to TRBD1 (5 bases). The CDR3 totals 16 residues. Trimming shortened V by 1 base and J by 0 bases, and 10 bases separated the two germline ends. Per germline, CDR1 KGHDR and CDR2 SFDVKD.

This clonotype was counted a few times. The chain is built from TRBV18 and TRBJ2-5; no firm D call. The germline CDR1 and CDR2 sequences are KGHSH and LQKENI. CDR3 length equals 13 residues. Trimming took off 2 bases at V and 5 bases at J, with 9 bases between the two ends. The CDR3 bases are TGTGCCAGCTCACCATCAGTCGTGGAGACCCAGTACTTC. Its translation: CASSPSVVETQYF.

This sequence joins TRBV2 and TRBJ1-5; D ambiguous. Germline assignment: CDR1 SNHLY and CDR2 FYNNEI. Trimming removed 6 bases from V and 1 base from J, with 13 bases in between. The length of the CDR3 is 15 residues. The CDR3 region is CASRAPGVSNQPQHF. The DNA of the CDR3 is TGTGCCAGCAGGGCACCCGGGGTAAGCAATCAGCCCCAGCATTTT. The entire variable domain, with the rest obtained from reference TRBV2 and TRBJ1-5, is as follows: EPEVTQTPSHQVTQMGQEVILRCVPISNHLYFYWYRQILGQKVEFLVSFYNNEISEKSEIFDDQFSVERPDGSNFTLKIRSTKLEDSAMYFCASRAPGVSNQPQHFGDGTRLSIL.

This clonotype occurred a few times. This chain connects TRBV25-1 to TRBJ2-5; 7 nucleotides agree with TRBD2. The CDR3 sequence is 14 residues long. The V gene's germline CDR1 is MGHDK and CDR2 SYGVNS. V shed 1 base, J shed 5 bases, and the junction held 4 bases outside the gene matches. As DNA, the CDR3 is TGTGCCAGCAGTGAATGGGAGGGAGGGGAGACCCAGTACTTC. The encoded protein is CASSEWEGGETQYF.